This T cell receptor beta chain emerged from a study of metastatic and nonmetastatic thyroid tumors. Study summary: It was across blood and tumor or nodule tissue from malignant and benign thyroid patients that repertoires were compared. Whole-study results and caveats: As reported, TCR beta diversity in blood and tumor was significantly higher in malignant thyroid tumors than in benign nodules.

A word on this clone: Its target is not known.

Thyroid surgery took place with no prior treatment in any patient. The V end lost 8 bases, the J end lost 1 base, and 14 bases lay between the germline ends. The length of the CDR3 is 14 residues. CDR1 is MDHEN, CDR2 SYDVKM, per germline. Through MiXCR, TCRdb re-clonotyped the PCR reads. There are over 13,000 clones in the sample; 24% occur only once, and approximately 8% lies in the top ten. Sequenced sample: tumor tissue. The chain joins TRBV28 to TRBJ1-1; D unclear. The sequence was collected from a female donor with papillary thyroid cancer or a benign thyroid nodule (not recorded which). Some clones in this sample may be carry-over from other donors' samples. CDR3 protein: CASAGGNRNTEAFF. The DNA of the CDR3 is TGTGCCAGCGCGGGAGGGAATCGGAACACTGAAGCTTTCTTT.